Listed here are 23 T cell receptor beta chains from one sample, sequenced in a study of cytotoxic CD8 clonotypes in ibrutinib-treated CLL (dated by TCRdb to the early 2020s). Library generation was performed with the immunoSEQ multiplex PCR assay. The clones in this table, taken by TCRdb from immuneACCESS, are in-frame only. Not every clone is retained; where verified, under half of the shortfall comes from an unresolved V gene, and the cause of the rest is unknown. The sample table records 15,000 or so clones; 65% to 70% of these occur just once. The biggest ten clones account for roughly 18% of the sample. Sequenced here: PBMCs, sampled before ibrutinib treatment. These receptors were obtained from a human donor with chronic lymphocytic leukemia.

The CDR3 region has the DNA TGCGCCAGCAGCCGCGGGGGGGCGAACACCGGGGAGCTGTTTTTT. It specifies CASSRGGANTGELFF. V is TRBV5-1 and J is TRBJ2-2; 9 nucleotides line up with TRBD2. Germline trimming cut 4 bases from V and 0 bases from J; bases unmatched to any gene: 1. The CDR3 sequence is 15 residues long. Germline V lookup: CDR1 SGHRS, CDR2 YFSETQ.

This chain connects TRBV28 to TRBJ2-1; D is uncertain. Germline loops: CDR1 MDHEN, CDR2 SYDVKM. CDR3 length: 14 residues. With 6 bases removed from V and 0 bases from J, the gap between germline ends came to 9 bases. This CDR3 reads CASSVLSSYNEQFF. CDR3 bases: TGTGCCAGCAGCGTTTTGAGCTCCTACAATGAGCAGTTCTTC.

The V call is TRBV29-1, the J call TRBJ1-4; 7 bases align to TRBD1. The germline V gene has CDR1 SQVTM and CDR2 ANQGSEA. Losses at the gene ends were 7 bases for V and 8 bases for J; bases not matched to a gene: 7. The CDR3 totals 12 residues. In DNA, the CDR3 is TGCAGCGCCTGGGAGGGGGCGGAAAAACTGTTTTTT. Its protein product is CSAWEGAEKLFF.

The count of this clone is one. The chain recombines TRBV7-8 with TRBJ2-7; D is perhaps TRBD2 (6 bases). This CDR3 is built from 14 residues. V lost 0 bases and J 4 bases, leaving 10 bases between the germline ends. Germline V gene sequence: CDR1 SGHVS, CDR2 FQNEAQ. CDR3 loop: CASSLAAGRYEQYF. As DNA, the CDR3 is TGTGCCAGCAGCTTAGCCGCGGGGCGGTACGAGCAGTACTTC.

The sample holds one count of this clone. The chain carries TRBV2 and TRBJ2-3; no definite D call. Trimming removed 3 bases at V and 6 bases at J, with 16 bases between. CDR3 length equals 15 residues. The germline V gene encodes CDR1 SNHLY and CDR2 FYNNEI. DNA for the CDR3: TGTGCCAGCAGTGAGTCAAGTCTCTCGGGTGATACGCAGTATTTT. Protein sequence: CASSESSLSGDTQYF.

This chain connects TRBV27 to TRBJ2-7, with D hard to call. CDR3 length equals 14 residues. Germline V lookup: CDR1 MNHEY, CDR2 SMNVEV (reference sequence). Trimming took 0 bases from V and 1 from J, leaving 7 bases between them. The CDR3 loop reads CASSLSPASYEQYF. The CDR3 DNA reads as TGTGCCAGCAGTTTATCACCGGCGTCCTACGAGCAGTACTTC.

The chain uses TRBV2 and TRBJ1-6; 8 positions match TRBD1. V shed 2 bases and J 7 bases; nucleotides not matched to a gene: 7. CDR3 length equals 16 residues. Looked up from germline, CDR1 is SNHLY and CDR2 is FYNNEI. CDR3 protein: CASSENDRGTNSPLHF. CDR3 coding DNA: TGTGCCAGCAGTGAAAACGACAGGGGCACGAATTCACCCCTCCACTTT.

The J gene is TRBJ1-1, the V gene TRBV2; TRBD1 aligns across 9 bases. Trimming took 8 bases from V and 5 from J; bases not matched to a gene: 6. The CDR3 has 13 residues. Germline V lookup: CDR1 SNHLY, CDR2 FYNNEI. CDR3 loop: CASGQGLVTEAFF. The CDR3, as DNA: TGTGCCAGCGGACAGGGGTTAGTAACTGAAGCTTTCTTT. Full variable domain (rest looked up from reference TRBV2 and TRBJ1-1): EPEVTQTPSHQVTQMGQEVILRCVPISNHLYFYWYRQILGQKVEFLVSFYNNEISEKSEIFDDQFSVERPDGSNFTLKIRSTKLEDSAMYFCASGQGLVTEAFFGQGTRLTVV.

This sequence joins TRBV30 and TRBJ2-4; a possible D gene is TRBD2 (6 bases). CDR1 is GTSNPN, CDR2 SVGIG, per germline (reference sequence). The CDR3 loop spans 12 amino acids. Trimming shortened V by 4 bases and J by 6 bases, and 10 bases separated the two germline ends. Here the CDR3 reads CAWIPGRNIQYF. CDR3 DNA sequence: TGTGCCTGGATACCCGGGAGAAACATTCAGTACTTC.

The chain recombines TRBV5-1 with TRBJ2-3, with TRBD2 matching over 8 bases. V lost 2 bases and J lost 5; bases outside the gene matches: 7. Germline V lookup: CDR1 SGHRS, CDR2 YFSETQ. The CDR3 length is 15 residues. CDR3 in DNA: TGCGCCAGCAGCTTCCGTAGCGGGGAGAGAGATACGCAGTATTTT. This codes for CASSFRSGERDTQYF.

The J gene is TRBJ1-6, the V gene TRBV6-5, with 8 bases that match TRBD1. This CDR3 has 15 amino acids. The V gene's germline CDR1 is MNHEY and CDR2 SVGAGI. After removal of 2 bases from V and 10 bases from J, the junction contained 7 bases not matched to a gene. The CDR3, as DNA: TGTGCCAGCAGTTACCACCAGGGGGCTGGATCACCCCTCCACTTT. Residues: CASSYHQGAGSPLHF.

The chain recombines TRBV5-6 with TRBJ2-5, with 7 bases identical to TRBD2. The junction had 5 bases not matched to a gene; V was cut back by 2 bases and J by 1 base. The CDR3 has 15 amino acids. Germline V gene sequence: CDR1 SGHDT, CDR2 YYEEEE. The CDR3 loop reads CASSLPSGIQETQYF. The CDR3 DNA sequence: TGTGCCAGCAGCTTACCTAGCGGAATCCAAGAGACCCAGTACTTC.

This chain uses TRBV30 with TRBJ1-6, with D perhaps matching TRBD1 (6 bases). The V gene's germline CDR1 is GTSNPN and CDR2 SVGIG (reference sequence). The germline V and J ends were trimmed by 2 bases and 7 bases, with 12 bases remaining between them. The CDR3 loop spans 14 amino acids. The CDR3 region is CAWSRTEVNSPLHF. The CDR3 nucleotides are TGTGCCTGGAGTAGGACAGAGGTCAATTCACCCCTCCACTTT.

This clone was observed a single time. The chain links TRBV30 to TRBJ1-2; 7 bases are shared with TRBD1. Germline V CDR1 and CDR2: GTSNPN, SVGIG (reference sequence). V lost 0 bases and J lost 1; bases outside the gene matches: 11. The CDR3 is 17 residues long. Written as DNA, the CDR3 is TGTGCCTGGAGTGTAGAGGGGGCGGGGGCGAATAACTATGGCTACACCTTC. Amino acids: CAWSVEGAGANNYGYTF.

V usage is TRBV9 and J usage is TRBJ2-5; either TRBD1 or TRBD2 may supply D (5 bases each). The CDR3 is 12 residues long. Germline CDR1 reads SGDLS; CDR2 reads YYNGEE. V dropped 0 bases and J dropped 9 bases, with 9 bases sitting between them. The CDR3 here is CASSVGGTAQYF. For the CDR3, the DNA is TGTGCCAGCAGCGTAGGGGGGACGGCCCAGTACTTC.

V gene TRBV7-2 combines with J gene TRBJ1-3, with 9 bases lining up with TRBD1. CDR1 is SGHTA and CDR2 is FQGNSA in the germline V gene. Germline trimming cut 0 bases from V and 0 bases from J; bases unmatched to any gene: 3. The CDR3 runs 17 residues. In DNA, the CDR3 is TGTGCCAGCAGCTTAGCGGGACAGGGATCCTCTGGAAACACCATATATTTT. It codes for CASSLAGQGSSGNTIYF.

The chain uses TRBV6-6 and TRBJ2-3; 12 bases line up with TRBD2. The CDR3 consists of 16 residues. Losses at the gene ends were 3 bases for V and 1 base for J; bases not matched to a gene: 2. Germline V lookup: CDR1 MNHNY, CDR2 SVGAGI (reference sequence). CDR3 DNA sequence: TGTGCCAGCAGTTATCGGACTAGCGGGGGCACAGATACGCAGTATTTT. Amino acid sequence: CASSYRTSGGTDTQYF.

The rearrangement uses TRBV5-1 and TRBJ1-4, with D unresolved. The CDR3 runs to 16 residues. The germline V and J ends were trimmed by 4 bases and 3 bases, with 16 bases remaining between them. Germline V gene data show CDR1 as SGHRS and CDR2 as YFSETQ. Here the CDR3 reads CASSAEGRGANEKLFF. The CDR3 coding sequence is TGCGCCAGCAGCGCGGAGGGTCGGGGAGCTAATGAAAAACTGTTTTTT. Full variable domain (remainder filled in from reference TRBV5-1 and TRBJ1-4): KAGVTQTPRYLIKTRGQQVTLSCSPISGHRSVSWYQQTPGQGLQFLFEYFSETQRNKGNFPGRFSGRQFSNSRSEMNVSTLELGDSALYLCASSAEGRGANEKLFFGSGTQLSVL.

This chain connects TRBV5-1 to TRBJ2-1, with 9 positions matching TRBD1. V lost 4 bases, J lost 5 bases, and 7 bases stayed unmatched. This CDR3 is built from 15 residues. The germline V gene encodes CDR1 SGHRS and CDR2 YFSETQ. The CDR3 reads CASSKPTGGHNEQFF. The CDR3 nucleotides read TGCGCCAGCAGCAAGCCGACAGGGGGGCACAATGAGCAGTTCTTC.

This clone was recorded a few times. The V gene is TRBV4-2, the J gene TRBJ2-7; D might be TRBD1 (6 bases). Germline V gives CDR1 LGHNA, CDR2 YNFKEQ. CDR3 length: 16 residues. Trimming left V 3 bases short and J 4 bases short, with 19 bases between. CDR3 region: CASSQDPTGFGYEQYF. CDR3 coding DNA: TGTGCCAGCAGCCAGGATCCCACAGGGTTTGGGTACGAGCAGTACTTC.

This chain uses TRBV6-6 with TRBJ1-4, with 8 positions matching TRBD1. Looked up from germline, CDR1 is MNHNY and CDR2 is SVGAGI (reference sequence). CDR3 size: 15 residues. Germline trimming cut 4 bases from V and 4 bases from J; bases unmatched to any gene: 5. DNA of the CDR3: TGTGCCAGCAGTTTTCGACAGGGGCTTAATGAAAAACTGTTTTTT. Protein sequence: CASSFRQGLNEKLFF.

This rearrangement joins TRBV5-1 to TRBJ2-7, with D unclear. The CDR3 spans 12 residues. The germline V gene has CDR1 SGHRS and CDR2 YFSETQ. V shed 3 bases and J shed 2 bases, with 6 bases lying between them. CDR3 loop: CASSSGAYEQYF. The CDR3, as DNA: TGCGCCAGCAGCTCCGGAGCCTACGAGCAGTACTTC.

The rearrangement joins TRBV11-3 to TRBJ2-1; no clear D gene. The CDR3 covers 11 residues. Germline CDR1 SGHNT, CDR2 YENEEA. Trimming took 2 bases from V and 6 from J, leaving 2 bases between them. The CDR3 region is CASSLSNEQFF. The CDR3 DNA reads as TGTGCCAGCAGCTTAAGCAATGAGCAGTTCTTC.